This note documents a single T cell receptor beta chain sequence. No antigen is known for it. This record belongs to a study of metastatic and nonmetastatic thyroid tumors. Broader study findings: It was reportedly found that TCR beta diversity was significantly higher in malignant thyroid tumors than in benign nodules, a difference seen in both blood and tumor samples.

Germline V gene sequence: CDR1 SGHTA, CDR2 FQGNSA. Deletions cut 6 bases from V and 4 bases from J, with 13 bases between. The CDR3 consists of 13 residues. Thyroid surgery had not been preceded by any treatment in any patient. TCRdb re-called clones via MiXCR from the PCR reads. Of approximately 41,000 clones in the sample, approximately 28% were seen once. The chain employs TRBV7-2 and TRBJ2-7; D possibly corresponds to TRBD1 (5 bases). Sequenced: blood. The clonotype was recovered from a male donor with papillary thyroid cancer or a benign thyroid nodule (not recorded which). Some clones in this sample may be carry-over from other donors' samples. CDR3 protein: CASRLLQGYEQYF. The CDR3 DNA follows: TGTGCCAGCAGACTCCTTCAGGGATACGAGCAGTACTTC.